The T cell receptor (beta chain) under discussion was sequenced for a study of spatial heterogeneity in lung cancer. Overall study context: Sequencing consistently turned up more beta-chain sequences than alpha-chain sequences. Every unique TCR and UMI combination, on average, appeared more than ten times in raw reads. The study, taken as a whole, reports: Resection saw ubiquitous expanded tumor TCRs appear in blood more than follow-up did.

The sample's time point: sample taken at primary tumor resection. Without sorting, whole RNA was sequenced from tumor, nontumor lung or frozen PBMC. Every TCR cDNA molecule bore its own unique molecular identifier. TCRdb re-called the 5' RACE reads with MiXCR, one entry per CDR3 protein. Here the sample spans 30,000 to 40,000 distinct CDR3 sequences, around 5.2% being singletons. On this clonotype itself: The target antigen is unknown.

The V end lost 1 base, the J end lost 6 bases, and 15 bases lay between the germline ends. The CDR3 is 15 residues long. Germline assignment: CDR1 SGHAT and CDR2 FQNNGV. The TCR was taken from a female donor with early-stage non-small cell lung cancer. V usage is TRBV11-2 and J usage is TRBJ1-2, with D possibly TRBD1 on 6 matching bases. The sequencing here drew on PBMCs, taken at surgery. The DNA for the CDR3 is TGTGCCAGCAGCTTAGCGGGGTCAGGGGAAGATGGCTACACCTTC. As protein: CASSLAGSGEDGYTF.